The present entry profiles one T cell receptor beta chain with its context. What it binds is not known. There were only Caucasian adults among the donors, and all lived in Nashville, Tennessee. Original processing methods: Filtering differed because ImmunoSEQ produced junction-only sequences that carried no quality scores. Some clones are missing from TCRdb's copy, which holds only in-frame ones; the method was immunoSEQ multiplex PCR. V and J calls plus clone size are reproduced from that table; the DNA served to infer D and trimming. The sample has more than 450,000 clones; 75% to 85% are singletons. This specimen comes from a study of shared clonotypes between healthy human individuals. Broader study findings: It was the few donors that limited the genetic and exposure-history diversity represented.

The CDR3 is made up of 14 amino acids. V gave up 10 bases and J gave up 0 bases, with 16 bases separating them. CDR1 and CDR2 from the germline V gene are MDHEN and SYDVKM. This clonotype originated in a woman aged 40 to 49 in good health. Some clones in this sample may be carry-over from other donors' samples. The sample taken for sequencing was PBMCs. The chain links TRBV28 to TRBJ2-7, with D uncertain. The CDR3 DNA reads as TGTGCCACTCCCCCCTCGGGCCTCTCCTACGAGCAGTACTTC. Protein sequence: CATPPSGLSYEQYF. Complete variable domain (other parts from reference TRBV28 and TRBJ2-7): DVKVTQSSRYLVKRTGEKVFLECVQDMDHENMFWYRQDPGLGLRLIYFSYDVKMKEKGDIPEGYSVSREKKERFSLILESASTNQTSMYLCATPPSGLSYEQYFGPGTRLTVT.